What follows is one T cell receptor (beta chain) and its context. The length of the CDR3 is 15 residues. V gave up 7 bases and J gave up 2 bases, with 17 bases separating them. CDR1 and CDR2 (germline): SEHNR, FQNEAQ (reference sequence). This sample was included in a study of blood T cell repertoires in COVID-19. Looking at the study overall: The samples span acute and convalescent COVID-19 from the United States, Italy and Spain. T cells, B-cell-depleted T cells, or PBMCs provided the cDNA or gDNA that served as material.

In the authors' methods: Amplification with reference gene primers provided the estimates of nucleated cell counts. The protocol was immunoSEQ multiplex PCR, while the TCRdb copy is restricted to in-frame clones and leaves out a portion. V, J and clone size reflect that table, while D and trimming were determined from the DNA. The profile shows around 270,000 clones, approximately 81% of them singletons. The V call is TRBV7-9, the J call TRBJ2-5, with a tentative D call TRBD2 (6 bases). The clonotype was recovered from a man between 60 and 70 years old with acute or convalescent COVID-19. The sequencing sample was made of peripheral blood. CDR3 DNA: TGTGCCAGCACCGGAGGGAGCTGGGGGCAAGAGACCCAGTACTTC. Translation: CASTGGSWGQETQYF.